This T cell receptor (beta chain) was sequenced in a study of OX40 agonist ivuxolimab in advanced cancers. Findings and limits, study-wide: On average, CD8+ T cells had more expanded clones than CD4+. Some of the lowest clonal expansion was seen in partial responders at 0.1-3.0 mg/kg.

Cycle 7 day 1, cycle 4 day 1, and baseline were the timepoints at which blood was sampled. CDR1 is WNHNN, CDR2 SYGVQD, per germline (reference sequence). This CDR3 is 15 amino acids long. V gave up 5 bases and J gave up 2 bases, with 14 bases separating them. The repertoire was sequenced with immunoSEQ multiplex PCR; TCRdb's copy has only in-frame clones and lacks some. The table lists roughly 110,000 clones, approximately 90% of them singletons, with approximately 1.1% in the top ten. A note on this clone: Its antigen is unidentified.

This sequence joins TRBV10-1 and TRBJ2-3; D may be TRBD2 (6 bases). The source is an adult with an advanced solid tumor such as melanoma, head and neck, liver or kidney cancer. The input for sequencing was CD4+ or CD8+ T cells sorted from blood, taken in a trial of the OX40 agonist ivuxolimab. The DNA for the CDR3 is TGCGCCAGCAGTCGGGGGAGCGACCACACAGATACGCAGTATTTT. This encodes CASSRGSDHTDTQYF.